Below are 16 T cell receptor beta chains sequenced from a single sample in a study of PD-1 blockade in mismatch repair-deficient tumors. The assay was immunoSEQ multiplex PCR, and TCRdb's table has in-frame clones only and misses some. The table lists some 51,000 clones, over 75% of them singletons. This specimen consisted of peripheral blood, obtained roughly 21 weeks after starting pembrolizumab. These receptors all come from an adult with mismatch repair-deficient cancer.

The V and J genes are TRBV19 and TRBJ2-7; D unclear. Trimming took 0 bases from V and 4 from J, leaving 4 bases between them. Germline CDR1 and CDR2: LNHDA and SQIVND (reference sequence). There are 12 residues in the CDR3. The CDR3 coding sequence is TGTGCCAGTAGTATAGAGGGGTACGAGCAGTACTTC. The encoded protein is CASSIEGYEQYF.

This chain links TRBV13 with TRBJ2-1; 8 bases map to TRBD2. Germline V gene lookup returns CDR1 PRHDT and CDR2 FYEKMQ (reference sequence). V lost 5 bases to trimming and J lost 6 bases; unmatched junction nucleotides: 6. CDR3 length: 14 residues. CDR3 nucleotides: TGTGCCAGCAGCCGCTCCGGGACTAGCAATGAGCAGTTCTTC. Translation: CASSRSGTSNEQFF. The full variable domain, in which reference TRBV13 and TRBJ2-1 provide the parts outside the CDR3, is AAGVIQSPRHLIKEKRETATLKCYPIPRHDTVYWYQQGPGQDPQFLISFYEKMQSDKGSIPDRFSAQQFSDYHSELNMSSLELGDSALYFCASSRSGTSNEQFFGPGTRLTVL.

The chain recombines TRBV12-5 with TRBJ2-5; D remains unclear. V gave up 6 bases and J gave up 5 bases, with 16 bases separating them. The CDR3 length is 14 residues. Germline-derived CDR1 and CDR2 are LGHNT and FRNRAP. The CDR3 loop is CASGLPSPLETQYF. As DNA, the CDR3 is TGTGCTAGTGGACTCCCTTCCCCCTTGGAGACCCAGTACTTC.

The chain carries TRBV5-5 and TRBJ1-3; D perhaps matches TRBD1 (5 bases). CDR1 and CDR2 (germline): SGHKS, YYEKEE (reference sequence). The CDR3 spans 15 residues. V was shortened by 4 bases and J by 0 bases, with 11 bases between the two germline ends. This CDR3 is CASSREGSSGNTIYF. The CDR3 DNA follows: TGTGCCAGCAGCCGGGAGGGGTCCTCTGGAAACACCATATATTTT.

This clone was observed a single time. The chain links TRBV6-5 to TRBJ2-2, with TRBD2 matching over 8 bases. CDR1 and CDR2 from the germline V gene are MNHEY and SVGAGI. The CDR3 extends over 15 amino acids. V trimming: 5 bases; J trimming: 3 bases; junction bases outside the gene matches: 5. CDR3 DNA: TGTGCCAGCAGTAGCGGCGGGAGGTACACCGGGGAGCTGTTTTTT. Its protein product is CASSSGGRYTGELFF.

This chain joins TRBV6-1 and TRBJ1-3, with D hard to call. This CDR3 region has 16 residues. Trimming took off 2 bases at V and 0 bases at J, with 11 bases between the two ends. The germline V gene has CDR1 MNHNS and CDR2 SASEGT. The CDR3 loop reads CASSENPESSGNTIYF. For the CDR3, the DNA is TGTGCCAGCAGTGAAAACCCCGAATCCTCTGGAAACACCATATATTTT.

The chain employs TRBV6-5 and TRBJ2-2, with unresolved D. V lost 6 bases, J lost 3 bases, and 5 bases lay in between. This CDR3 region has 12 residues. From germline, CDR1 is MNHEY and CDR2 SVGAGI. The CDR3 here is CASREDTGELFF. CDR3 bases: TGTGCCAGCAGGGAAGACACCGGGGAGCTGTTTTTT.

V usage is TRBV7-8 and J usage is TRBJ2-1, with D possibly being TRBD2 (5 bases). With 5 bases removed from V and 6 bases from J, the gap between germline ends came to 17 bases. From germline, CDR1 is SGHVS and CDR2 FQNEAQ. The CDR3 loop spans 15 amino acids. The CDR3 spells CASSLDPRGFNEQFF. The CDR3 DNA follows: TGTGCCAGCAGCCTAGACCCTCGGGGATTCAATGAGCAGTTCTTC.

This clone was observed a single time. The chain employs TRBV5-4 and TRBJ2-7; D is unclear. CDR3 length: 14 amino acids. V lost 4 bases, J lost 2 bases, and 13 bases lay in between. Germline CDR1 SGHNT, CDR2 YYREEE (reference sequence). The CDR3 sequence: CASSQQRGAYEQYF. For the CDR3, the DNA is TGTGCCAGCAGCCAACAAAGAGGAGCCTACGAGCAGTACTTC.

V and J are TRBV7-3 and TRBJ1-1; TRBD1 matches 9 bases. V trimming: 5 bases; J trimming: 4 bases; junction bases outside the gene matches: 5. The CDR3 covers 14 residues. The germline V gene has CDR1 SGHTA and CDR2 FQGTGA. CDR3 DNA sequence: TGTGCCAGCAGCCAAAGACAGGGGGGCACTGAAGCTTTCTTT. It is translated as CASSQRQGGTEAFF.

V and J are TRBV2 and TRBJ1-2; D remains ambiguous. Germline CDR1 SNHLY, CDR2 FYNNEI. Trimming removed 4 bases from V and 2 bases from J, with 11 bases in between. The CDR3 runs 14 residues. CDR3 in DNA: TGTGCCAGCAGTGTGGACGGCTCAAACTATGGCTACACCTTC. It specifies CASSVDGSNYGYTF.

V is TRBV19 and J is TRBJ2-6, with a possible D match to TRBD1 (5 bases). Trimming stripped 2 bases from V and 0 bases from J, with 14 bases between. This CDR3 region has 18 residues. CDR1 and CDR2 (germline): LNHDA, SQIVND (reference sequence). CDR3 DNA: TGTGCCAGTAGTATAAGGACACAAACCGTCTCTGGGGCCAACGTCCTGACTTTC. Its translation: CASSIRTQTVSGANVLTF.

The chain couples TRBV30 to TRBJ2-7, with unresolved D. The CDR3 totals 12 residues. Deletions cut 2 bases from V and 0 bases from J, with 5 bases between. The germline CDR1 and CDR2 sequences are GTSNPN and SVGIG (reference sequence). This chain's CDR3 is CAWSSSSYEQYF. CDR3 in DNA: TGTGCCTGGAGTAGCAGCTCCTACGAGCAGTACTTC. The full variable domain, completed using reference TRBV30 and TRBJ2-7, is SQTIHQWPATLVQPVGSPLSLECTVEGTSNPNLYWYRQAAGRGLQLLFYSVGIGQISSEVPQNLSASRPQDRQFILSSKKLLLSDSGFYLCAWSSSSYEQYFGPGTRLTVT.

The J gene is TRBJ2-2, the V gene TRBV7-3; the D gene is possibly TRBD2 (5 bases). Germline V gene sequence: CDR1 SGHTA, CDR2 FQGTGA. The CDR3 spans 16 residues. V dropped 5 bases and J dropped 5 bases, with 18 bases sitting between them. The CDR3 DNA follows: TGTGCCAGCAGCCGTAGCGCTACACCGGGGACCGGGGAGCTGTTTTTT. Residues: CASSRSATPGTGELFF.

The chain couples TRBV7-9 to TRBJ2-7; TRBD2 matches 8 bases. The CDR3 runs to 16 residues. Germline trimming cut 1 base from V and 3 bases from J; bases unmatched to any gene: 8. Germline CDR1 is SEHNR and CDR2 is FQNEAQ (reference sequence). The CDR3 DNA reads TGTGCCAGCAGCTTAGGTACCGGCGCGGGGGGCTACGAGCAGTACTTC. Its translation is CASSLGTGAGGYEQYF. Full variable domain (outside the CDR3, taken from reference TRBV7-9 and TRBJ2-7): DTGVSQNPRHKITKRGQNVTFRCDPISEHNRLYWYRQTLGQGPEFLTYFQNEAQLEKSRLLSDRFSAERPKGSFSTLEIQRTEQGDSAMYLCASSLGTGAGGYEQYFGPGTRLTVT.

The chain employs TRBV7-9 and TRBJ1-1; D gene ambiguous. V lost 5 bases and J lost 6, with 7 bases in between. Germline V gene lookup returns CDR1 SEHNR and CDR2 FQNEAQ (reference sequence). This CDR3 has 11 amino acids. In DNA form, the CDR3 reads TGTGCCAGCAGCCCCAACCCTGAAGCTTTCTTT. Amino acids: CASSPNPEAFF.